This TCR beta chain was profiled in a study of Ad26.COV2.S vaccination and SARS-CoV-2 variants. Stated treatment: roughly 19 received Ad26.COV2.S at low or high dose, single or two shots; a few received placebo; per-sample allocation not given. It was on day 63 after the first vaccine or placebo injection that samples were taken. Repertoires were generated with immunoSEQ multiplex PCR, while TCRdb's copy carries only in-frame clones and drops some. The repertoire includes about 400,000 clones, about 91% of them detected once, and approximately 1.9% sits in the top ten. Trimming took 8 bases from V and 4 from J, leaving 14 bases between them. The CDR3 length is 13 residues. Germline V CDR1 and CDR2: LNHDA, SQIVND (reference sequence). Broader study findings: Breadth, reportedly substantial, characterized the spike-specific CD8+ and CD4+ T cell responses after vaccination. Measurements of TCR breadth and depth may have given underestimates of the total T cell responses.

With regard to this clone: Its antigen remains unidentified.

The rearrangement links TRBV19 to TRBJ1-2; unclear D gene. The receptor's source is a person between 18 and 60 years old who received the Ad26.COV2.S COVID-19 vaccine or a placebo. The sequences come from peripheral blood, collected in a trial of Ad26.COV2.S vaccine versus placebo. CDR3 nucleotide sequence: TGTGCCAGTCGGCCCACAGCGGGCTATGGCTACACCTTC. It translates to CASRPTAGYGYTF.